The rows below give T cell receptor beta chains drawn from one sample of a study of blood T cell repertoires in COVID-19. Libraries were prepared by immunoSEQ multiplex PCR; TCRdb keeps only in-frame clonotypes and omits some of them. Seen here are over 200,000 clones, around 81% observed once, and the top ten hold approximately 9%. Material: PBMCs or T cells enriched from blood (not recorded which). Source of these receptors: a woman between 50 and 59 years old with acute COVID-19. The CDR3 runs from the conserved cysteine through the conserved F or W. Fields, in order: D gene, V gene, J gene, clone size, CDR3 protein, CDR3 DNA. A D gene is named only where the DNA matches it firmly. Expanded clones get a size class; other rows say once, few or many, or leave the size out.

-	TRBV2	TRBJ1-1	few	CASSGAGRSTEAFF	TGTGCCAGCAGTGGTGCGGGGAGAAGCACTGAAGCTTTCTTT
-	TRBV9	TRBJ2-1	-	CASSVVPSGERSNEQFF	TGTGCCAGCAGCGTAGTGCCCTCGGGAGAGCGGAGCAATGAGCAGTTCTTC
-	TRBV21-1	TRBJ1-6	-	CASSDLRQGGNSPLHF	TGTGCCAGCAGCGACCTCCGACAGGGGGGGAATTCACCCCTCCACTTT
-	TRBV15	TRBJ2-2	-	CATSRDRQPTGELFF	TGTGCCACCAGCAGAGATCGACAGCCCACCGGGGAGCTGTTTTTT
-	TRBV7-2	TRBJ2-7	-	CASSFGRVVYEQYF	TGTGCCAGCAGCTTCGGCAGGGTGGTCTACGAGCAGTACTTC
-	TRBV7-2	TRBJ1-1	-	CASSLRLNTEAFF	TGTGCCAGCAGCCTCAGATTAAACACTGAAGCTTTCTTT
TRBD1	TRBV7-8	TRBJ1-5	-	CASSRREGQSNQPQHF	TGTGCCAGCAGCCGCCGGGAGGGACAGAGTAATCAGCCCCAGCATTTT
TRBD2	TRBV7-2	TRBJ2-3	-	CASSSPGLAGRTDTQYF	TGTGCCAGCAGCTCCCCTGGACTAGCGGGTCGCACAGATACGCAGTATTTT
-	TRBV7-2	TRBJ2-7	-	CASSSTRGNYEQYF	TGTGCCAGCAGCTCCACCCGAGGGAATTACGAGCAGTACTTC
TRBD1	TRBV18	TRBJ2-5	-	CASSFGQGETQYF	TGTGCCAGCTCATTTGGACAGGGTGAGACCCAGTACTTC
-	TRBV5-6	TRBJ1-1	few	CASSPMVGAQMDEAFF	TGTGCCAGCAGCCCAATGGTTGGGGCCCAGATGGATGAAGCTTTCTTT
TRBD1	TRBV5-1	TRBJ1-5	few	CASSRTGAGDQPQHF	TGCGCCAGCAGCCGGACAGGGGCGGGCGATCAGCCCCAGCATTTT
-	TRBV25-1	TRBJ2-6	-	CASSAPTGSGANVLTF	TGTGCCAGCAGTGCCCCGACAGGTTCTGGGGCCAACGTCCTGACTTTC
-	TRBV5-1	TRBJ2-2	-	CASSLVAGHLGELFF	TGCGCCAGCAGCTTGGTCGCTGGGCATTTGGGGGAGCTGTTTTTT
-	TRBV3-1/TRBV3-2	TRBJ2-5	-	CASSLGTPGRETQYF	TGTGCCAGCAGCCTGGGGACTCCTGGTCGGGAGACCCAGTACTTC
-	TRBV18	TRBJ1-2	-	CASSQVEDYGYTF	TGTGCCAGCTCACAGGTCGAGGATTATGGCTACACCTTC
TRBD1	TRBV28	TRBJ1-3	-	CASSTPGQGADTIYF	TGTGCCAGCAGTACCCCGGGACAGGGGGCGGACACCATATATTTT
TRBD2	TRBV19	TRBJ2-3	-	CASSRLAGGSDTQYF	TGTGCCAGTAGCAGACTAGCGGGAGGTTCAGATACGCAGTATTTT
-	TRBV5-1	TRBJ1-5	few	CASSLGVSNQPQHF	TGCGCCAGCAGCTTAGGAGTTAGCAATCAGCCCCAGCATTTT
-	TRBV7-8	TRBJ2-1	-	CASSLGRGSDEQFF	TGTGCCAGCAGCTTAGGACGGGGTTCGGATGAGCAGTTCTTC
TRBD1	TRBV27	TRBJ1-2	-	CASSPAPGQTNYGYTF	TGTGCCAGCAGCCCGGCCCCGGGACAGACTAACTATGGCTACACCTTC
TRBD2	TRBV3-1/TRBV3-2	TRBJ2-5	-	CASSPLPTSGETQYF	TGTGCCAGCAGCCCTCTCCCTACTAGCGGGGAGACCCAGTACTTC
-	TRBV7-2	TRBJ2-7	once	CASSRDILGEQYF	TGTGCCAGCAGCAGGGACATTTTGGGCGAGCAGTACTTC
-	TRBV19	TRBJ2-4	-	CASSQQENIQYF	TGTGCCAGTAGCCAACAAGAAAACATTCAGTACTTC
-	TRBV28	TRBJ1-2	-	CASTSVPFNYGYTF	TGTGCCAGCACATCAGTCCCCTTTAACTATGGCTACACCTTC
TRBD1	TRBV5-1	TRBJ2-1	once	CASSPTGGPYNEQFF	TGCGCCAGCAGCCCAACAGGGGGCCCCTACAATGAGCAGTTCTTC
TRBD1	TRBV15	TRBJ2-5	few	CATSRDFQTGLETQYF	TGTGCCACCAGCAGGGATTTCCAGACAGGGTTGGAGACCCAGTACTTC
TRBD1	TRBV29-1	TRBJ1-1	once	CSVVGTGNTEAFF	TGCAGCGTTGTCGGGACAGGGAACACTGAAGCTTTCTTT
-	TRBV24-1	TRBJ1-5	once	CATSDPGSNQPQHF	TGTGCCACCAGTGACCCCGGGAGCAATCAGCCCCAGCATTTT
TRBD1	TRBV4-3	TRBJ2-2	-	CASSPGQLNTGELFF	TGCGCCAGCAGCCCGGGACAGCTTAACACCGGGGAGCTGTTTTTT
-	TRBV11-3	TRBJ2-7	-	CASSLVQGSEQYF	TGTGCCAGCAGCTTAGTACAGGGCTCCGAGCAGTACTTC
-	TRBV7-9	TRBJ1-2	-	CASSLVFPRAEGYTF	TGTGCCAGCAGCTTAGTATTCCCCAGGGCGGAAGGCTACACCTTC
TRBD2	TRBV5-4	TRBJ2-5	once	CATYYSSGSGGETQYF	TGTGCCACCTATTACTCTAGCGGGAGTGGGGGGGAGACCCAGTACTTC
TRBD1	TRBV19	TRBJ2-3	-	CASSPRGQAAPDTQYF	TGTGCCAGTAGTCCCAGAGGACAGGCCGCTCCAGATACGCAGTATTTT
TRBD2	TRBV5-4	TRBJ2-5	-	CASSPLTSGSPKTQYF	TGTGCCAGCAGCCCACTGACTAGCGGGAGTCCTAAGACCCAGTACTTC
-	TRBV3-1/TRBV3-2	TRBJ2-1	-	CASSRLFRGISYNEQFF	TGTGCCAGCAGCCGACTTTTTAGGGGCATCTCCTACAATGAGCAGTTCTTC
-	TRBV28	TRBJ2-3	-	CASSFLTGPDTQYF	TGTGCCAGCAGTTTCCTCACAGGCCCAGATACGCAGTATTTT
-	TRBV28	TRBJ1-2	-	CASSLSVYGYTF	TGTGCCAGCAGTTTATCGGTATATGGCTACACCTTC
TRBD1	TRBV28	TRBJ2-7	-	CASSFYRGIEQYF	TGTGCCAGCAGTTTCTACAGGGGTATCGAGCAGTACTTC
-	TRBV29-1	TRBJ2-7	-	CSVEVAPGHEQYF	TGCAGCGTTGAAGTCGCGCCAGGGCACGAGCAGTACTTC
TRBD1	TRBV28	TRBJ1-6	-	CASSLRQGAGSPLHF	TGTGCCAGCAGCCTACGACAGGGGGCTGGTTCACCCCTCCACTTT
-	TRBV6-5	TRBJ1-1	-	CASRTQGMNTEAFF	TGTGCCAGCAGGACCCAGGGGATGAACACTGAAGCTTTCTTT
-	TRBV4-2	TRBJ2-3	-	CASSLGSQGIAGDTQYF	TGTGCCAGCAGCCTCGGATCCCAGGGGATAGCGGGAGATACGCAGTATTTT
TRBD1	TRBV6-5	TRBJ1-2	once	CASRRTGEGYTF	TGTGCCAGCAGAAGGACAGGGGAAGGCTACACCTTC
TRBD1	TRBV25-1	TRBJ1-2	-	CASSPGQGPDGYTF	TGTGCCAGCAGCCCGGGACAGGGGCCTGATGGCTACACCTTC